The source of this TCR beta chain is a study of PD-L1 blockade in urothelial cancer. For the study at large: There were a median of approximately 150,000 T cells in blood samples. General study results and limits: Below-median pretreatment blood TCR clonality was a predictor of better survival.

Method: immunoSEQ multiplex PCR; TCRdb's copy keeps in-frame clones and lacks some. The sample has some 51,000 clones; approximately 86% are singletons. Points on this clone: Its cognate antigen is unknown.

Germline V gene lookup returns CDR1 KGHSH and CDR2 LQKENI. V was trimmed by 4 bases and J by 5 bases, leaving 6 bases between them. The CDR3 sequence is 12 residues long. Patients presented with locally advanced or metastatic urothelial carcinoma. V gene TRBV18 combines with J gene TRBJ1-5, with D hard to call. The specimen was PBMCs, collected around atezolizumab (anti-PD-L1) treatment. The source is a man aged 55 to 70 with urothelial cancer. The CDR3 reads CASSHGDQPQHF. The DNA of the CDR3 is TGTGCCAGCTCACACGGGGATCAGCCCCAGCATTTT.